These 18 T cell receptor beta chains were all obtained from the same sample, sequenced in a study of blood T cell repertoires in COVID-19. The data were produced by immunoSEQ multiplex PCR, yet TCRdb's version contains in-frame clones alone and is incomplete. Here the sample spans 150,000 to 200,000 clones, around 87% being singletons. Sequencing was performed on peripheral blood. The source of these receptors is a woman older than 75 with COVID-19, enrolled during active disease.

J is TRBJ2-1 and V is TRBV5-5; the D gene is possibly TRBD1 (6 bases). The CDR3 totals 13 residues. Germline CDR1 is SGHKS and CDR2 is YYEKEE (reference sequence). The germline V and J ends were trimmed by 1 base and 9 bases, with 11 bases remaining between them. CDR3 in amino acids: CASSLTGQGEQFF. In nucleotides, the CDR3 is TGTGCCAGCAGCTTGACAGGGCAGGGTGAGCAGTTCTTC.

A single count supports this clone. This chain joins TRBV27 and TRBJ1-6; D is perhaps TRBD1 (6 bases). The CDR3 consists of 15 residues. V was shortened by 7 bases and J by 9 bases, with 19 bases between the two germline ends. Per germline, CDR1 MNHEY and CDR2 SMNVEV (reference sequence). CDR3 sequence (DNA): TGTGCCAGCAAGGAAAGCGGGGGCGCAAGTTCACCCCTCCACTTT. The encoded protein is CASKESGGASSPLHF.

The chain employs TRBV29-1 and TRBJ1-1; TRBD1 agrees at 7 bases. The CDR3 has 14 residues. Germline-derived CDR1 and CDR2 are SQVTM and ANQGSEA. The junction had 7 bases not matched to a gene; V was cut back by 6 bases and J by 0 bases. CDR3 nucleotides: TGCAGCGTGTGGCCGGGACAGCTGAACACTGAAGCTTTCTTT. Encoded protein: CSVWPGQLNTEAFF.

The CDR3 DNA reads as TGTGCCAGCAGCGCAGGGTTAGAGACCCAGTACTTC. It is translated as CASSAGLETQYF. The chain joins TRBV7-2 to TRBJ2-5; the D gene is possibly TRBD1 (5 bases). Between the trimmed V and J ends, which lost 5 bases and 4 bases, there was a span of 8 bases. Looked up from germline, CDR1 is SGHTA and CDR2 is FQGNSA. The CDR3 loop spans 12 amino acids.

V is TRBV7-9 and J is TRBJ2-1, with 7 positions matching TRBD2. The V gene end was trimmed by 5 bases and the J gene end by 7 bases; junction bases not matched to a gene: 14. From germline, CDR1 is SEHNR and CDR2 FQNEAQ (reference sequence). The CDR3 contains 16 residues. The CDR3 DNA follows: TGTGCCAGCAGCCCGTGGGGCGGCGGGAGAGGGAATGAGCAGTTCTTC. Its translation is CASSPWGGGRGNEQFF.

This clone was detected once. CDR3 amino acids: CSASSVWTSGIVSYNEQFF. The CDR3 nucleotides read TGCAGTGCTAGTTCTGTGTGGACTAGCGGGATCGTCTCCTACAATGAGCAGTTCTTC. V usage is TRBV20-1 and J usage is TRBJ2-1; 12 bases agree with TRBD2. Per germline, CDR1 DFQATT and CDR2 SNEGSKA (reference sequence). Trimming removed 3 bases from V and 0 bases from J; junction bases left unmatched: 12. The CDR3 contains 19 residues.

This chain links TRBV7-9 with TRBJ1-4, with D perhaps matching TRBD1 (6 bases). The CDR3 loop spans 13 amino acids. Germline lookup yields CDR1 SEHNR and CDR2 FQNEAQ (reference sequence). V was clipped by 6 bases and J by 8 bases, with 13 bases between them. Written as DNA, the CDR3 is TGTGCCAGCAGAGCGCTCACAGGGGAAAAACTGTTTTTT. It specifies CASRALTGEKLFF.

This clone was detected only once. The chain couples TRBV3-1 (or the pseudogene TRBV3-2) to TRBJ2-3; D is perhaps TRBD1 (6 bases). This CDR3 has 11 amino acids. Germline lookup yields CDR1 LGHDT and CDR2 YNNKEL (reference sequence). Trimming stripped 4 bases from V and 14 bases from J, with 13 bases between. CDR3 sequence: CASSLDSALYF. The CDR3, as DNA: TGTGCCAGCAGCCTGGACAGCGCCTTGTATTTT.

Notes on this clone: The junction does not match germline at one end; this may be a read error. V is TRBV11-2 and J is TRBJ2-7; perhaps TRBD2 as D (6 bases). From germline, CDR1 is SGHAT and CDR2 FQNNGV. The CDR3 loop spans 15 amino acids. This CDR3 is CASSPTSWMGGEHYF. The CDR3 nucleotides read TGTGCCAGCAGCCCCACTTCTTGGATGGGAGGTGAGCATTACTTC.

The CDR3 DNA follows: TGTGCCAGCAGTTACGGACGGGAGGGCACTGAAGCTTTCTTT. Translated: CASSYGREGTEAFF. The V and J genes are TRBV6-5 and TRBJ1-1; D unresolved. Trimming shortened V by 2 bases and J by 4 bases, and 11 bases separated the two germline ends. This CDR3 contains 14 residues. Germline loops: CDR1 MNHEY, CDR2 SVGAGI.

The J gene is TRBJ2-5, the V gene TRBV29-1; TRBD2 matches 14 bases. The germline CDR1 and CDR2 sequences are SQVTM and ANQGSEA. CDR3 length: 17 amino acids. The V gene end was trimmed by 1 base and the J gene end by 4 bases; junction bases not matched to a gene: 8. DNA of the CDR3: TGCAGCGTTGAAGGACTAGCGGGAGGGGGGATAGTAGAGACCCAGTACTTC. As protein: CSVEGLAGGGIVETQYF.

This chain joins TRBV9 and TRBJ2-2; TRBD1 might be the D (5 bases). CDR3 length equals 15 residues. V was trimmed by 3 bases and J by 4 bases, leaving 13 bases between them. The V gene's germline CDR1 is SGDLS and CDR2 YYNGEE. The CDR3 is CASSGGTGFTGELFF. The CDR3 DNA reads TGTGCCAGCAGCGGAGGTACAGGATTCACCGGGGAGCTGTTTTTT. Complete variable domain (other parts from reference TRBV9 and TRBJ2-2): DSGVTQTPKHLITATGQRVTLRCSPRSGDLSVYWYQQSLDQGLQFLIQYYNGEERAKGNILERFSAQQFPDLHSELNLSSLELGDSALYFCASSGGTGFTGELFFGEGSRLTVL.

The table lists this clone with a few counts. The chain employs TRBV20-1 and TRBJ1-1; D is possibly TRBD1 (5 bases). Trimming cost V 1 base and J 7 bases, with 7 bases left between them. CDR1 and CDR2 from the germline V gene are DFQATT and SNEGSKA (reference sequence). This CDR3 is 11 amino acids long. In DNA form, the CDR3 reads TGCAGTGCTAGAGGGACACTTGAAGCTTTCTTT. Translated, it gives CSARGTLEAFF.

The chain links TRBV5-6 to TRBJ2-3, with 8 positions matching TRBD1. Germline V gene data show CDR1 as SGHDT and CDR2 as YYEEEE. V was pared by 3 bases and J by 1 base, with 7 bases of the junction left unmatched. This CDR3 has 16 amino acids. CDR3 DNA sequence: TGTGCCAGCAGCTCGATCCAGGGGGCGGGCACAGATACGCAGTATTTT. Translated: CASSSIQGAGTDTQYF. The variable domain in full, with the rest retrieved from reference TRBV5-6 and TRBJ2-3, is DAGVTQSPTHLIKTRGQQVTLRCSPKSGHDTVSWYQQALGQGPQFIFQYYEEEERQRGNFPDRFSGHQFPNYSSELNVNALLLGDSALYLCASSSIQGAGTDTQYFGPGTRLTVL.

This sequence joins TRBV6-5 and TRBJ1-1; 7 bases fit TRBD1. The V segment lost 6 bases and the J segment 3 bases; nucleotides outside the gene matches: 7. In germline, CDR1 is MNHEY, CDR2 SVGAGI. CDR3 size: 14 residues. The CDR3 DNA reads TGTGCCAGCAGCCTGGACAGGAAATACACTGAAGCTTTCTTT. This codes for CASSLDRKYTEAFF.

This sequence joins TRBV19 and TRBJ2-5; TRBD1 aligns across 11 bases. V was pared by 8 bases and J by 6 bases, with 8 bases of the junction left unmatched. Germline V gene sequence: CDR1 LNHDA, CDR2 SQIVND (reference sequence). CDR3 length: 14 amino acids. CDR3 coding DNA: TGTGCCAGTGCCTCAGGACAGGGGGCGAAGACCCAGTACTTC. Protein sequence: CASASGQGAKTQYF. The whole variable domain, remainder taken from reference TRBV19 and TRBJ2-5, is DGGITQSPKYLFRKEGQNVTLSCEQNLNHDAMYWYRQDPGQGLRLIYYSQIVNDFQKGDIAEGYSVSREKKESFPLTVTSAQKNPTAFYLCASASGQGAKTQYFGPGTRLLVL.

The chain links TRBV9 to TRBJ2-6; no reliable D call. V gave up 0 bases and J gave up 4 bases, with 5 bases separating them. Germline V gene sequence: CDR1 SGDLS, CDR2 YYNGEE. This CDR3 region has 14 residues. DNA for the CDR3: TGTGCCAGCAGCGTAGCTACCGGGGCCAACGTCCTGACTTTC. Encoded protein: CASSVATGANVLTF. The whole variable domain, filled in from reference TRBV9 and TRBJ2-6, reads DSGVTQTPKHLITATGQRVTLRCSPRSGDLSVYWYQQSLDQGLQFLIQYYNGEERAKGNILERFSAQQFPDLHSELNLSSLELGDSALYFCASSVATGANVLTFGAGSRLTVL.

V is TRBV6-2 or TRBV6-3 and J is TRBJ1-1; possibly TRBD1 for D (6 bases). Germline V gene sequence: CDR1 MNHEY, CDR2 SVGEGT. V was shortened by 5 bases and J by 12 bases, with 16 bases between the two germline ends. The CDR3 extends over 12 amino acids. The CDR3 DNA reads TGTGCCAGCAGTAGCTTATCAGGGGCGACTTTCTTT. Residues: CASSSLSGATFF.